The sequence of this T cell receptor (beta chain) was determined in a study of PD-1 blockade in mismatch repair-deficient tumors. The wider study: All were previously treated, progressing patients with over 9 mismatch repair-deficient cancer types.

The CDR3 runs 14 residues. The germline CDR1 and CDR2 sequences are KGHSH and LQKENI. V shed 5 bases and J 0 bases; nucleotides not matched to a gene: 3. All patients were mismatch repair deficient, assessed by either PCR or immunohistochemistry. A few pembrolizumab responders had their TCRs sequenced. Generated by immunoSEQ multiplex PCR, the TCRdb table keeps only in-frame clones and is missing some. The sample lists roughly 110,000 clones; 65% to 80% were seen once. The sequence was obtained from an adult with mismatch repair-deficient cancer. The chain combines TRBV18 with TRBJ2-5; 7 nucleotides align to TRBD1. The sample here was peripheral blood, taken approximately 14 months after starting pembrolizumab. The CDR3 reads CASSSTGHQETQYF. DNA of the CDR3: TGTGCCAGCTCATCGACAGGGCACCAAGAGACCCAGTACTTC.